Each of the 23 T cell receptor beta chains below was sequenced from the same sample in a study of T cells after yellow fever vaccination. Each CDR3 protein is one row after TCRdb ran MiXCR on the 5' RACE reads. The sample includes roughly 400,000 distinct CDR3 sequences, roughly 20% of them seen just once. Specimen: PBMCs, collected before the yellow fever booster vaccination. Receptors originate from a man aged 18-30 years who received the YFV17D yellow fever vaccine.

The V call is TRBV4-2, the J call TRBJ2-2; 7 bases match TRBD1. Looked up from germline, CDR1 is LGHNA and CDR2 is YNFKEQ. The J segment lost 8 bases and the V segment lost 1 base, leaving 7 bases of the junction unmatched. The CDR3 has 15 amino acids. This CDR3 is CASSQALTGLGELFF. The CDR3 nucleotides read TGTGCCAGCAGCCAAGCCTTGACAGGGTTAGGGGAGCTGTTTTTT.

In its sample, this clonotype was seen a few times. The genes are TRBV5-6 and TRBJ2-2, with 11 bases that match TRBD1. CDR1 is SGHDT, CDR2 YYEEEE, per germline. The V gene end was trimmed by 4 bases and the J gene end by 1 base; junction bases not matched to a gene: 6. The CDR3 sequence is 17 residues long. CDR3 region: CASSLDRGRENTGELFF. CDR3 DNA: TGTGCCAGCAGCCTGGACAGGGGGCGAGAGAACACCGGGGAGCTGTTTTTT.

This clonotype was detected many times. J is TRBJ1-1 and V is TRBV9, with D hard to call. Germline CDR1 SGDLS, CDR2 YYNGEE. The CDR3 covers 12 residues. V lost 3 bases, J lost 2 bases, and 5 bases lay in between. For the CDR3, the DNA is TGTGCCAGCAGCGGAATAAACACTGAAGCTTTCTTT. Translation: CASSGINTEAFF.

This clonotype was found a few times. The V call is TRBV6-5, the J call TRBJ1-1; 8 nucleotides align to TRBD1. Germline V gene lookup returns CDR1 MNHEY and CDR2 SVGAGI. V lost 8 bases, J lost 4 bases, and 9 bases stayed unmatched. This CDR3 contains 14 residues. The CDR3 DNA follows: TGTGCCAGCGGGATCCAGACAGGGGTCACTGAAGCTTTCTTT. As protein: CASGIQTGVTEAFF.

Ten or more counts support this clonotype. The gene calls are TRBV20-1 and TRBJ2-4; D perhaps matches TRBD2 (6 bases). This CDR3 is built from 15 residues. The V end lost 5 bases, the J end lost 0 bases, and 14 bases lay between the germline ends. Germline V CDR1 and CDR2: DFQATT, SNEGSKA (reference sequence). CDR3 loop: CSAPPGGLAKNIQYF. In DNA, the CDR3 is TGCAGTGCTCCACCCGGGGGACTAGCCAAAAACATTCAGTACTTC.

This chain joins TRBV6-1 and TRBJ1-5; weak D call: TRBD1 (5 bases). Deletions cut 4 bases from V and 6 bases from J, with 19 bases between. CDR1 is MNHNS, CDR2 SASEGT, per germline. This CDR3 has 16 residues. The CDR3 DNA follows: TGTGCCAGCAGTGCCGATTTGTGGGGCCGCGGTCAGCCCCAGCATTTT. Translating gives CASSADLWGRGQPQHF.

CDR3 loop: CASSLARDNTEAFF. In DNA form, the CDR3 reads TGTGCCAGCAGCTTAGCCAGGGACAACACTGAAGCTTTCTTT. The chain links TRBV7-8 to TRBJ1-1; maybe TRBD1 (5 bases). Trimming shortened V by 0 bases and J by 2 bases, and 7 bases separated the two germline ends. Germline V CDR1 and CDR2: SGHVS, FQNEAQ. The CDR3 totals 14 residues.

The chain links TRBV20-1 to TRBJ1-4; possible D gene TRBD1, 5 bases. The CDR3 runs to 13 residues. Germline assignment: CDR1 DFQATT and CDR2 SNEGSKA (reference sequence). The V end was cut by 6 bases, the J end by 7 bases, with 15 bases between. Here the CDR3 DNA reads TGCAGTGCCACCGACGGGGACGGTGAAAAACTGTTTTTT. Amino acids: CSATDGDGEKLFF.

The rearrangement uses TRBV20-1 and TRBJ2-1; 11 bases map to TRBD2. The CDR3 has 15 amino acids. CDR1 is DFQATT, CDR2 SNEGSKA, per germline (reference sequence). V lost 6 bases, J lost 8 bases, and 12 bases stayed unmatched. CDR3 region: CSARLAGTPLHEQFF. The CDR3 bases are TGCAGTGCAAGACTAGCGGGGACTCCCCTCCATGAGCAGTTCTTC.

This clonotype showed up just a few times. This chain links TRBV4-3 with TRBJ1-1, with D perhaps matching TRBD1 (5 bases). The CDR3 loop spans 13 amino acids. CDR1 and CDR2 from the germline V gene are LGHNA and YSLEER. Trimming stripped 0 bases from V and 11 bases from J, with 13 bases between. The chain's CDR3 is CASSQDSRNRAFF. The DNA for the CDR3 is TGCGCCAGCAGCCAAGATTCTCGAAACAGGGCTTTCTTT.

The V and J genes are TRBV4-1 and TRBJ1-2; D unresolved. V lost 4 bases and J lost 5, with 17 bases in between. The CDR3 contains 15 residues. Germline lookup yields CDR1 MGHRA and CDR2 YSYEKL. CDR3 nucleotide sequence: TGCGCCAGCAGCCCCGGGCACAGCCGTGAATATGGCTACACCTTC. Its protein is CASSPGHSREYGYTF.

The CDR3 region is CASSREPGQGWGYGYTF. CDR3 nucleotide sequence: TGTGCCAGCAGTCGGGAACCGGGACAGGGATGGGGCTATGGCTACACCTTC. The chain is built from TRBV5-6 and TRBJ1-2; TRBD1 matches 9 bases. In germline, CDR1 is SGHDT, CDR2 YYEEEE. The CDR3 covers 17 residues. The junction had 15 bases not matched to a gene; V was cut back by 5 bases and J by 4 bases.

This clonotype was counted only a few times. This rearrangement joins TRBV20-1 to TRBJ2-1, with 9 bases lining up with TRBD1. CDR1 and CDR2 (germline): DFQATT, SNEGSKA (reference sequence). The CDR3 length is 12 residues. V shed 6 bases, J shed 10 bases, and the junction held 7 bases outside the gene matches. The chain's CDR3 is CSATGQGLEQFF. The CDR3 region has the DNA TGCAGTGCCACGGGACAGGGCTTAGAGCAGTTCTTC.

This clonotype has just a few counts. The chain recombines TRBV6-5 with TRBJ2-5, with D unresolved. Deletions cut 0 bases from V and 5 bases from J, with 10 bases between. The CDR3 is 14 residues long. CDR1 and CDR2 from the germline V gene are MNHEY and SVGAGI. The CDR3 reads CASSYSSSRETQYF. The DNA for the CDR3 is TGTGCCAGCAGTTACTCTTCTAGTCGGGAGACCCAGTACTTC.

This clonotype showed up just a few times. This rearrangement joins TRBV4-1 to TRBJ2-7; D gene uncertain. With 3 bases removed from V and 3 bases from J, the gap between germline ends came to 21 bases. Germline assignment: CDR1 MGHRA and CDR2 YSYEKL. This CDR3 contains 17 residues. CDR3 DNA sequence: TGCGCCAGCAGCCACCAAGGGCGTGCGTCTTCCGACTACGAGCAGTACTTC. Its translation is CASSHQGRASSDYEQYF.

The rearrangement links TRBV5-1 to TRBJ1-2; D gene unclear. V was pared by 0 bases and J by 4 bases, with 10 bases between. The CDR3 contains 14 residues. Germline V lookup: CDR1 SGHRS, CDR2 YFSETQ. The CDR3 region is CASSLGRMGYGYTF. The CDR3 region has the DNA TGCGCCAGCAGCTTGGGACGGATGGGCTATGGCTACACCTTC.

This clonotype was recorded many times. This sequence joins TRBV2 and TRBJ2-7; 8 bases fit TRBD1. The CDR3 has 14 amino acids. Germline V gene sequence: CDR1 SNHLY, CDR2 FYNNEI. Trimming cost V 2 bases and J 2 bases; bases outside gene matches: 2. The CDR3 sequence is CASSEQGATYEQYV. Here the CDR3 DNA reads TGTGCCAGCAGTGAACAGGGGGCGACCTACGAGCAGTACGTC.

V is TRBV5-1 and J is TRBJ1-5, with TRBD1 matching over 7 bases. J was trimmed by 6 bases and V by 4 bases; bases with no gene match: 13. The germline CDR1 and CDR2 sequences are SGHRS and YFSETQ. The CDR3 extends over 16 amino acids. CDR3 in DNA: TGCGCCAGCAGCCCCGACCCGACAGGGTTAGGTCAGCCCCAGCATTTT. Translated, it gives CASSPDPTGLGQPQHF.

The chain has TRBV4-2 and TRBJ1-2, with D unresolved. The CDR3 consists of 14 residues. Germline V gene sequence: CDR1 LGHNA, CDR2 YNFKEQ. The ends were cut back, 6 bases at V and 4 bases at J, with 15 bases in the middle. The CDR3 protein is CASRVTDPGYGYTF. Here the CDR3 DNA reads TGTGCCAGCAGGGTAACAGACCCGGGCTATGGCTACACCTTC.

The chain links TRBV12-3 or TRBV12-4 to TRBJ2-1; the match to TRBD2 covers 12 bases. The CDR3 runs 16 residues. J gave up 0 bases and V 4 bases, and 1 base lay outside the gene matches. DNA for the CDR3: TGTGCCAGCAGTTGGACTAGCGGGGCCTCCTACAATGAGCAGTTCTTC. Encoded protein: CASSWTSGASYNEQFF.

The sample holds a few counts of this clonotype. V and J are TRBV7-3 and TRBJ2-3; D not certain. The V gene lost 3 bases and the J gene lost 9 bases, with 16 bases spanning the gap. The CDR3 contains 14 residues. Germline V gives CDR1 SGHTA, CDR2 FQGTGA. CDR3 DNA: TGTGCCAGCAGCTTGTCGGCGGACCGCGCAACGCAGTATTTT. This sequence encodes CASSLSADRATQYF.

A few counts support this clonotype. CDR3 sequence: CASSVADPLLAGGFTDTQYF. The CDR3, as DNA: TGTGCCAGCAGCGTAGCTGATCCCCTACTAGCGGGGGGGTTCACAGATACGCAGTATTTT. The chain is built from TRBV9 and TRBJ2-3, with TRBD2 identical over 13 bases. Per the germline V gene, CDR1 is SGDLS and CDR2 is YYNGEE. V trimming: 0 bases; J trimming: 2 bases; junction bases outside the gene matches: 12. The CDR3 contains 20 residues.

V and J are TRBV6-5 and TRBJ2-7; 7 positions match TRBD1. CDR3 size: 15 residues. The V segment lost 4 bases and the J segment 4 bases; nucleotides outside the gene matches: 10. CDR1 is MNHEY and CDR2 is SVGAGI in the germline V gene. CDR3 residues: CASSFSGAGGYEQYV. For the CDR3, the DNA is TGTGCCAGCAGTTTTTCCGGGGCAGGGGGTTACGAGCAGTACGTC.